In this sample, the clone carrying this T cell receptor (beta chain) turned up once. The antigen is unknown. V was shortened by 8 bases and J by 0 bases, with 13 bases between the two germline ends. Germline values: CDR1 MNHEY, CDR2 SVGAGI. The CDR3 loop spans 14 amino acids. This record belongs to a study of cytotoxic CD8 clonotypes in ibrutinib-treated CLL. Notes on the study in general: Baseline clonality exceeded age-matched healthy donors and tracked circulating CD8+ T-cell counts. Public clonotypes were seen rarely and were contracted or stable on treatment.

The intended depth for sequencing was 1 in 200,000 to 1 in 1 million T cells. The method was immunoSEQ multiplex PCR; TCRdb's version includes in-frame clones alone and lacks a portion of them. In the table there are tens of thousands of clones, roughly two thirds of which are singletons. The V and J genes are TRBV6-5 and TRBJ1-1; a weak D match, TRBD1 (6 bases). The TCR sequence derives from a human donor with chronic lymphocytic leukemia. The source material was PBMCs, sampled after 12 months of ibrutinib treatment. The CDR3 here is CASGDTSLNTEAFF. In DNA form, the CDR3 reads TGTGCCAGCGGGGACACCAGTTTGAACACTGAAGCTTTCTTT.